This T cell receptor (beta chain) was profiled in a study of shared clonotypes between healthy human individuals. General study findings and limits: It was the non-shared clonotypes that had lower generation probabilities than clonotypes shared by all four donors.

Points on this clone: Its antigen is unknown.

CDR3 length: 19 amino acids. V was clipped by 3 bases and J by 4 bases; unmatched bases: 16. CDR1 LGHNT and CDR2 FRNRAP come from the germline V gene. At the deep level, the assay was run. Measured with immunoSEQ multiplex PCR; TCRdb has only the in-frame clones, and not every one. The sample has roughly 2.1 million clones, roughly 91% seen once. As defined, naive CD8 cells were CD45RO-negative and positively selected for CCR7, with terminally differentiated effector memory CD45RA+ cells excluded. The sequence came from a man aged 18 to 29 in good health. Some clones in this sample may be carry-over from other donors' samples. Material: naive CD8+ T cells from PBMCs. This chain links TRBV12-5 with TRBJ1-5, with 9 bases identical to TRBD1. DNA of the CDR3: TGTGCTAGTGGTTTCGTCCGTCTTCCCGGGACAGGGAGAAATCAGCCCCAGCATTTT. The encoded protein is CASGFVRLPGTGRNQPQHF. The variable domain in full, completed from reference TRBV12-5 and TRBJ1-5, reads DARVTQTPRHKVTEMGQEVTMRCQPILGHNTVFWYRQTMMQGLELLAYFRNRAPLDDSGMPKDRFSAEMPDATLATLKIQPSEPRDSAVYFCASGFVRLPGTGRNQPQHFGDGTRLSIL.